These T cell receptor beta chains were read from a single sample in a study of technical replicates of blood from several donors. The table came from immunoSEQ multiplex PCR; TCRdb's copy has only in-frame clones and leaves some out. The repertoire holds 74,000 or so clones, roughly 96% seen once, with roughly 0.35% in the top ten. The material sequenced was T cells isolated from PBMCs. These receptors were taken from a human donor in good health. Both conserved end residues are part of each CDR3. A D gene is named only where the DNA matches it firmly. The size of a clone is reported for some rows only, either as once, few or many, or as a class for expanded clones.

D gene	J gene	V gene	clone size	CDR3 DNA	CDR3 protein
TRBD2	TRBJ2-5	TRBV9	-	TGTGCCAGCAGCGGAGGGGGACTAGCGGGAGGGGGAGAGACCCAGTACTTC	CASSGGGLAGGGETQYF
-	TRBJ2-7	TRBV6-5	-	TGTGCCAGCGAGGGCGGCGGGGTCAACGAGCAGTACTTC	CASEGGGVNEQYF
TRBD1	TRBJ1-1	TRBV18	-	TGTGCCAGCTCTATCGACAGGGATAGTGAAGCTTTCTTT	CASSIDRDSEAFF
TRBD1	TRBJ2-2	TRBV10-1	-	TGCGCCAGCAGCGCCGGGACAGGGGACACCGGGGAGCTGTTTTTT	CASSAGTGDTGELFF
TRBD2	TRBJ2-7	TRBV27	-	TGTGCCAGCAGTCCTAGCGGGAGCTCCTACGAGCAGTACTTC	CASSPSGSSYEQYF
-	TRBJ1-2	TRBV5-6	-	TGTGCCAGCAGCTTGGGACTCTATGGCTACACCTTC	CASSLGLYGYTF
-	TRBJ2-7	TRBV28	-	TGTGCCAGCAGTACCCGGGACAAGACCTACGAGCAGTACTTC	CASSTRDKTYEQYF
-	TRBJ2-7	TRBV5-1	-	TGCGCCAGCAGCTTGGGGTCGACTACGTACGAGCAGTACTTC	CASSLGSTTYEQYF
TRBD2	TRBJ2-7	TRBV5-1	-	TGCGCCAGCAGCTTCGAATCAGGGGGACTAGCGGGAGAGTCCTACGAGCAGTACTTC	CASSFESGGLAGESYEQYF
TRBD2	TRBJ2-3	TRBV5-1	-	TGCGCCAGCAGCCTTAGCGGGAGCGGGGATACGCAGTATTTT	CASSLSGSGDTQYF
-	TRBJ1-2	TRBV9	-	TGTGCCAGCAGCGTAGGAGGGGGAAGCTATGGCTACACCTTC	CASSVGGGSYGYTF
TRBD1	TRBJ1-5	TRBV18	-	TGTGCCAGCTCAGACCGGGACAGGGGATATCAGCCCCAGCATTTT	CASSDRDRGYQPQHF
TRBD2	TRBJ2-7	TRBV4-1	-	TGCGCCAGCCAACTGCAGACTAGCGGGGCATACGAGCAGTACTTC	CASQLQTSGAYEQYF
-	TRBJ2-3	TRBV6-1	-	TGTGCCAGCAGTGCGAGCACAGATACGCAGTATTTT	CASSASTDTQYF
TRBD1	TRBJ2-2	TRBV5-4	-	TGTGCCAGCAGCTCCGGACAGGGAAGAAACACCGGGGAGCTGTTTTTT	CASSSGQGRNTGELFF
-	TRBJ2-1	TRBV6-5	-	TGTGCCAGCAGCCCTAAGGACTCGCACGTCAATGAGCAGTTCTTC	CASSPKDSHVNEQFF
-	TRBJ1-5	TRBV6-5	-	TGTGCCAGCAGTACAATGAACCAGCCCCAGCATTTT	CASSTMNQPQHF
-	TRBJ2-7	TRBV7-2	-	TGTGCCAGCAGCTTAGGGTCAGTCTCCTACGAGCAGTACTTC	CASSLGSVSYEQYF
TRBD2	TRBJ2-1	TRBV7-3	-	TGTGCCAGCAGCTTTACCGGGACTAGCGGTTCCTACAATGAGCAGTTCTTC	CASSFTGTSGSYNEQFF
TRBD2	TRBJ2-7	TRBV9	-	TGTGCCAGCAGCCCCGGGACTAAGACCTACGAGCAGTACTTC	CASSPGTKTYEQYF
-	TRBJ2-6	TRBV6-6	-	TGTGCCAGCAGTTACTCTATAGCATCTGGGGCCAACGTCCTGACTTTC	CASSYSIASGANVLTF
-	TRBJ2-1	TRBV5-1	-	TGCGCCAGCAGCCCAGGGACACGTAAGAATGAGCAGTTCTTC	CASSPGTRKNEQFF
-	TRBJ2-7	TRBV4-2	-	TGTGCCAGCAGCCGTCGCTACGAGCAGTACTTC	CASSRRYEQYF
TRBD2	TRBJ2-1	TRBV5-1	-	TGCGCCAGCAGCTCTGACCCTTCGGGCGGGGGGATCAATGAGCAGTTCTTC	CASSSDPSGGGINEQFF
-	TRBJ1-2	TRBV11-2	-	TGTGCCAGCAGCTTAGATTTTCAGGGTACTGGCTACACCTTC	CASSLDFQGTGYTF
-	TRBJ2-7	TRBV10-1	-	TGCGCCAGCAGTGACGGGGACGAGCAGTACTTC	CASSDGDEQYF
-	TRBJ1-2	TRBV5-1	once	TGCGCCAGCAGCTTGGCACCAAATTGGACAGTTAATGGCTACACCTTC	CASSLAPNWTVNGYTF
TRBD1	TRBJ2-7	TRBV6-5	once	TGTGCCAGCAGCTCCGGGACAGGGGGATACGAGCAGTACTTC	CASSSGTGGYEQYF
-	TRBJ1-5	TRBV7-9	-	TGTGCCAGCAGCTTAGACGTAGGGGGTCAGCCCCAGCATTTT	CASSLDVGGQPQHF
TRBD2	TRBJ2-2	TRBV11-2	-	TGTGCCAGCAGCTTAGTGTCCCTAGCGGTAATACCCGGGGAGCTGTTTTTT	CASSLVSLAVIPGELFF
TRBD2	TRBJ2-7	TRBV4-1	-	TGCGCCAGCAGCCAAATACTGAGACTAGCGGGAGAACGGGGTTTGTACGAGCAGTACTTC	CASSQILRLAGERGLYEQYF
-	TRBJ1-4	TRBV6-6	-	TGTGCCAGCAGTCTATCAGGGTATCCTAATGAAAAACTGTTTTTT	CASSLSGYPNEKLFF
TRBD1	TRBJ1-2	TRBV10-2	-	TGCGCCAGCAGGGGGGACAGTCGATATGGCTACACCTTC	CASRGDSRYGYTF
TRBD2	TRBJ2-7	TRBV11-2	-	TGTGCCAGCAGCTTACCGCGGGGGGGGTACGAGCAGTACTTC	CASSLPRGGYEQYF
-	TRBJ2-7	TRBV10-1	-	TGCGCCAGCAGTGATCAGGGAGGACCCTACGAGCAGTACTTC	CASSDQGGPYEQYF
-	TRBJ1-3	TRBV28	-	TGTGCCAGCAGTTTCCGGGAAACTGGAAACACCATATATTTT	CASSFRETGNTIYF
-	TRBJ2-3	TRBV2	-	TGTGCCACCCCCCCGGTTTCCACAGATACGCAGTATTTT	CATPPVSTDTQYF
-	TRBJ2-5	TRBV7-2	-	TGTGCCAGCAGCATTAGTGATTACCAAGAGACCCAGTACTTC	CASSISDYQETQYF
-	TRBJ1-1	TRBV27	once	TGTGCCAGCAGTTTCGGACAGTTGACTGAAGCTTTCTTT	CASSFGQLTEAFF
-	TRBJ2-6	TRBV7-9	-	TGTGCCAGCAGCTTCAGTATGGGGGCCAACGTCCTGACTTTC	CASSFSMGANVLTF
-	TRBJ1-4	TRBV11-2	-	TGTGCCAGCAGCTTCGGGTTTTACACAACTAATGAAAAACTGTTTTTT	CASSFGFYTTNEKLFF
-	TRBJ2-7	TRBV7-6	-	TGTGCCAGCAGCTTACTCGCCTACGAGCAGTACTTC	CASSLLAYEQYF
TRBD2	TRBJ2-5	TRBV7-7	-	TGTGCCAGCAGCCCCCGACTAGCGGGAGGGGTAGAGACCCAGTACTTC	CASSPRLAGGVETQYF